This TCR beta chain was sequenced for a study of CD8+ T cells in alopecia areata. The V end lost 0 bases, the J end lost 10 bases, and 11 bases lay between the germline ends. Germline-derived CDR1 and CDR2 are GTSNPN and SVGIG (reference sequence). The CDR3 totals 12 residues. Treatment: oral pan-JAK inhibitor, 5-10 mg twice daily. Following extraction, RNA underwent reverse transcription to cDNA, which served as the sequencing template. Libraries were prepared by immunoSEQ multiplex PCR; TCRdb keeps only in-frame clonotypes and omits some of them. This sample has roughly 40,000 clones, with roughly 89% found just once.

The chain is built from TRBV30 and TRBJ2-3, with D maybe TRBD2 (5 bases). The sequenced sample was CD8+ T cells sorted from blood, obtained at week 24, from a patient treated with tofacitinib. This TCR derives from a human donor with alopecia areata. DNA of the CDR3: TGTGCCTGGAGTGTGAGGGCGGCGTCGCAGTATTTT. This translates into CAWSVRAASQYF.